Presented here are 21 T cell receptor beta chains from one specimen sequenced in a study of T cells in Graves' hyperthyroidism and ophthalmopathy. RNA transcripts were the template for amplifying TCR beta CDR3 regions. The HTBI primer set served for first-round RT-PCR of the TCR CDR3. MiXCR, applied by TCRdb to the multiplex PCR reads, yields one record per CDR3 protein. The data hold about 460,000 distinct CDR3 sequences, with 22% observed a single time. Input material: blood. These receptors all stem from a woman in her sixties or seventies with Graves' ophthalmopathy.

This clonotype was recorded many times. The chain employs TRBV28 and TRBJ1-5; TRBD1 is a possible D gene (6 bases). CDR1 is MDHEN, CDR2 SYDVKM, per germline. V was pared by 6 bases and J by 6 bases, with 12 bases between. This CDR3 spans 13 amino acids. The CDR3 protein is CASRATGSQPQHF. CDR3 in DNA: TGTGCCAGCAGAGCAACAGGGAGTCAGCCCCAGCATTTT.

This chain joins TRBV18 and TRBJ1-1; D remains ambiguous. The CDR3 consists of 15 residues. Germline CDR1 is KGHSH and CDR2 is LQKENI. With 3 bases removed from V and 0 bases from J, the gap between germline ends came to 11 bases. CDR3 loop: CASSPVVDMNTEAFF. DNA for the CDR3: TGTGCCAGCTCACCCGTGGTTGATATGAACACTGAAGCTTTCTTT.

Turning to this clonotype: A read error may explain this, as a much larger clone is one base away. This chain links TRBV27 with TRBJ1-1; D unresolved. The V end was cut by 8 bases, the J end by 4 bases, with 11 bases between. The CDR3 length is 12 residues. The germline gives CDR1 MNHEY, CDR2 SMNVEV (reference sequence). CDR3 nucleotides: TGTGCCAGCGGTGATAGGGCCACTGAAGCTTTCTTT. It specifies CASGDRATEAFF.

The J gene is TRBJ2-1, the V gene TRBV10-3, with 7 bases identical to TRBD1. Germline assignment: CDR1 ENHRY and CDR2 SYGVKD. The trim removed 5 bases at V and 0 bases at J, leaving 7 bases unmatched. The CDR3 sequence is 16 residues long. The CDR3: CAISRQGGGSYNEQFF. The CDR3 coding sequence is TGTGCCATCAGTCGACAGGGTGGGGGCTCCTACAATGAGCAGTTCTTC.

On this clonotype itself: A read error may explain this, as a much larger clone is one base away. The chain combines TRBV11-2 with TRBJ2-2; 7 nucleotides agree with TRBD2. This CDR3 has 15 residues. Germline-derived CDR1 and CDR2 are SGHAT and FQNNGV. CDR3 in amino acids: CASSLAGGGTGELVF. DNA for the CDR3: TGTGCCAGCAGCTTAGCGGGAGGCGGAACCGGGGAGCTGGTTTTT.

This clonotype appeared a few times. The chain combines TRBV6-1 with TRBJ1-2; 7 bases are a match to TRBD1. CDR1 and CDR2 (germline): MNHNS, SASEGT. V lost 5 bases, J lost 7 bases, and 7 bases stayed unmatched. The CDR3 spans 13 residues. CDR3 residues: CASSSQGGGGYTF. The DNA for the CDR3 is TGTGCCAGCAGTTCCCAGGGGGGGGGTGGCTACACCTTC.

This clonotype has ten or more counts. CDR3 coding DNA: TGTGCCAGCAGTGTACCGGGACAGGGGCCCATGAGCAATCAGCCCCAGCATTTT. Protein product: CASSVPGQGPMSNQPQHF. The gene calls are TRBV12-3 or TRBV12-4 and TRBJ1-5, with 10 nucleotides matching TRBD1. V gave up 5 bases and J gave up 1 base; unmatched junction bases: 11. The CDR3 has 18 amino acids.

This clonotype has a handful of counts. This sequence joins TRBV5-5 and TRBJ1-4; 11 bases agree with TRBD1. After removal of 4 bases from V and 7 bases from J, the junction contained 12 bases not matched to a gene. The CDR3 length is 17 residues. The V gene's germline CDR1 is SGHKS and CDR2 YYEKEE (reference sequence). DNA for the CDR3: TGTGCCAGCAGCCCCCCCGGGACAGGGGGGGCGGGTGAAAAACTGTTTTTT. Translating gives CASSPPGTGGAGEKLFF.

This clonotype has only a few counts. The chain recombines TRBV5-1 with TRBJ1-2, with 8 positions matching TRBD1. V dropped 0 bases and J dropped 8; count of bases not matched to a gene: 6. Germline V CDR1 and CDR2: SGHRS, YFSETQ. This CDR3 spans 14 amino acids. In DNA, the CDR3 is TGCGCCAGCAGCTTGGAGACACAGGGGGAAGGCTACACCTTC. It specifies CASSLETQGEGYTF.

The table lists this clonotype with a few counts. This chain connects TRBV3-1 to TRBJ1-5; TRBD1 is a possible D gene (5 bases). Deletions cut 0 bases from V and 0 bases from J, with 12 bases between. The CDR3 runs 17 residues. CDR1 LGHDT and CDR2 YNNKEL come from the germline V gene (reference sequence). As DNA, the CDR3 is TGTGCCAGCAGCCAAGACCAGGGTGGGGTTAGCAATCAGCCCCAGCATTTT. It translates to CASSQDQGGVSNQPQHF.

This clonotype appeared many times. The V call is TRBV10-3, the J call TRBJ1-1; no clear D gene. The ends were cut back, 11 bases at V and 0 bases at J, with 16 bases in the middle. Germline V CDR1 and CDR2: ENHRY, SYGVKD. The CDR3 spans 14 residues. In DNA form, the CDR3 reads TGTGCCTCCAAGGCGGGCACATTGAACACTGAAGCTTTCTTT. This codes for CASKAGTLNTEAFF.

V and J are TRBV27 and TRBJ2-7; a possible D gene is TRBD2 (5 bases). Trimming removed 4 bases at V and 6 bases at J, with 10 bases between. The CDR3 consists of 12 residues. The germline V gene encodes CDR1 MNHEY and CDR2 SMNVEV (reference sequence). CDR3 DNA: TGTGCCAGCAGTTACCCCCGGGGCGAGCAGTACTTC. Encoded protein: CASSYPRGEQYF.

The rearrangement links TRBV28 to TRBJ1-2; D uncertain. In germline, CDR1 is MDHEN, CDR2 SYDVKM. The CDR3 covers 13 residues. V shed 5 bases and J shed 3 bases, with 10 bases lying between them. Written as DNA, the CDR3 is TGTGCCAGCAGTCCGACACGGGACTATGGCTACACCTTC. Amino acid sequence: CASSPTRDYGYTF.

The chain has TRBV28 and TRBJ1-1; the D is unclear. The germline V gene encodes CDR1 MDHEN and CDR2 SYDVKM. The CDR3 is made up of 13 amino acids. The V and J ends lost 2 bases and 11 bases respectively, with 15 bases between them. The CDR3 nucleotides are TGTGCCAGCAGTTTAGCTCAAGGGATAGGGGCTTTCTTT. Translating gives CASSLAQGIGAFF.

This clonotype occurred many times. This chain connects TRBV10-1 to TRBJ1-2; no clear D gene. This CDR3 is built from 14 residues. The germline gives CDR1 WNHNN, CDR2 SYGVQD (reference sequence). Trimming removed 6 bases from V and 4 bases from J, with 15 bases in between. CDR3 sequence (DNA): TGCGCCAGCAGGGACGTCGTCGGAGGCTATGGCTACACCTTC. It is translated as CASRDVVGGYGYTF.

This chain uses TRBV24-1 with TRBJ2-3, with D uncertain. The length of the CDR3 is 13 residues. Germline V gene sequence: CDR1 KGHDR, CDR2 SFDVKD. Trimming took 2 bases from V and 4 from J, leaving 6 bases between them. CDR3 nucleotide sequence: TGTGCCACCAGTGATTCTCTATCAGATACGCAGTATTTT. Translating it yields CATSDSLSDTQYF.

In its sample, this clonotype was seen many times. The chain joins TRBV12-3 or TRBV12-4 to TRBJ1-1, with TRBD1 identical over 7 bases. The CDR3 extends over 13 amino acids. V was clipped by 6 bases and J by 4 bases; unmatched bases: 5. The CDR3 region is CASRPGQSTEAFF. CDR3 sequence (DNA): TGTGCCAGCAGACCGGGACAGAGCACTGAAGCTTTCTTT.

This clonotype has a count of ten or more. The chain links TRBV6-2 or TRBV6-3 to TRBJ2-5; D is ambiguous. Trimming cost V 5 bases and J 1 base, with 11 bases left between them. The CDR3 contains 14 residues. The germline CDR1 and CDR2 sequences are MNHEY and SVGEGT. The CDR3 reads CASSRQSFQETQYF. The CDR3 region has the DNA TGTGCCAGCAGTCGCCAATCATTCCAAGAGACCCAGTACTTC.

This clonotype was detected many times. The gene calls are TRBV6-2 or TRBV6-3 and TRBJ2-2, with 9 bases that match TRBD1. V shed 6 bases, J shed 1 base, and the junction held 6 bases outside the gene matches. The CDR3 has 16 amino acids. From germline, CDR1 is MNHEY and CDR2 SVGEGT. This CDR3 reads CASRDSGQGNTGELFF. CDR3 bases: TGTGCCAGCAGAGACTCGGGACAGGGGAACACCGGGGAGCTGTTTTTT.

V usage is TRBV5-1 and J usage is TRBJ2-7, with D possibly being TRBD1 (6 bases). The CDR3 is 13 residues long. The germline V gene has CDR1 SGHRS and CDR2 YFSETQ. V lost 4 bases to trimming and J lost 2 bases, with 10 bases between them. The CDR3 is CASSGDTPYEQYF. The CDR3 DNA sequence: TGCGCCAGCAGCGGGGACACCCCCTACGAGCAGTACTTC.

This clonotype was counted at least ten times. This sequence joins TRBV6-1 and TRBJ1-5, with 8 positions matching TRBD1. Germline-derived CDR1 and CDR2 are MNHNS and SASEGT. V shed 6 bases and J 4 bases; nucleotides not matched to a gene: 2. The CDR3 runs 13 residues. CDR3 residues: CASRTGVNQPQHF. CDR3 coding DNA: TGTGCCAGCAGGACAGGGGTAAATCAGCCCCAGCATTTT.